The 28 T cell receptor beta chains listed next were all sequenced from one sample in a study of T cells in Graves' hyperthyroidism and ophthalmopathy. Amplification yielded TCR beta CDR3 regions, with RNA transcripts as the source. The TCR CDR3 was amplified in a first-round RT-PCR using the HTBI primer set. TCRdb fed the multiplex PCR reads into MiXCR, producing one record per CDR3 protein. Of fewer than 400,000 distinct CDR3 sequences listed, 15% to 18% are singletons. The sequencing sample was made of blood. The source of these receptors is a woman aged 18-35 years with Graves' hyperthyroidism that later progressed to Graves' ophthalmopathy.

The sample holds many counts of this clonotype. The chain joins TRBV5-1 to TRBJ2-3, with 7 bases aligning to TRBD1. V gave up 1 base and J gave up 3 bases; unmatched junction bases: 5. The germline gives CDR1 SGHRS, CDR2 YFSETQ. There are 15 residues in the CDR3. CDR3 region: CASSLTPQGTDTQYF. The CDR3 DNA reads TGCGCCAGCAGCTTGACACCACAGGGGACAGATACGCAGTATTTT.

J is TRBJ1-5 and V is TRBV27; 8 bases fit TRBD1. This CDR3 is 15 amino acids long. CDR1 is MNHEY and CDR2 is SMNVEV in the germline V gene (reference sequence). Germline trimming cut 5 bases from V and 4 bases from J; bases unmatched to any gene: 7. CDR3 nucleotides: TGTGCCAGCAGTCCCCGGACAGGGACGAATCAGCCCCAGCATTTT. Protein sequence: CASSPRTGTNQPQHF.

This clonotype has at least ten counts. V gene TRBV20-1 combines with J gene TRBJ1-5, with D possibly matching TRBD1 (5 bases). Trimming removed 4 bases at V and 3 bases at J, with 10 bases between. Germline V lookup: CDR1 DFQATT, CDR2 SNEGSKA (reference sequence). The CDR3 totals 13 residues. CDR3 DNA sequence: TGCAGTGCTAAGGACACAAACAATCAGCCCCAGCATTTT. Translation gives CSAKDTNNQPQHF.

This clonotype has a count of ten or more. This rearrangement joins TRBV2 to TRBJ2-3; D is undetermined. The V end was cut by 10 bases, the J end by 4 bases, with 15 bases between. CDR1 and CDR2 from the germline V gene are SNHLY and FYNNEI. CDR3 length: 13 amino acids. The CDR3 nucleotides read TGTGCCACCACCCCTGAAGGGCCAGATACGCAGTATTTT. Encoded protein: CATTPEGPDTQYF.

This sequence joins TRBV5-1 and TRBJ2-1, with a possible D match to TRBD2 (6 bases). The CDR3 consists of 15 residues. Germline CDR1 SGHRS, CDR2 YFSETQ. Trimming left V 0 bases short and J 7 bases short, with 14 bases between. CDR3 DNA sequence: TGCGCCAGCAGCTTGGCCACGGGAGTGAGTAATGAGCAGTTCTTC. It translates to CASSLATGVSNEQFF.

This clonotype was seen repeatedly, ten times or more. The rearrangement links TRBV2 to TRBJ1-2; D is possibly TRBD1 (5 bases). V shed 3 bases and J shed 4 bases, with 6 bases lying between them. From germline, CDR1 is SNHLY and CDR2 FYNNEI. This CDR3 is 12 amino acids long. The CDR3 sequence: CASSDGAYGYTF. In DNA form, the CDR3 reads TGTGCCAGCAGTGACGGGGCCTATGGCTACACCTTC. Combining the CDR3 with reference TRBV2 and TRBJ1-2 gives the whole variable domain EPEVTQTPSHQVTQMGQEVILRCVPISNHLYFYWYRQILGQKVEFLVSFYNNEISEKSEIFDDQFSVERPDGSNFTLKIRSTKLEDSAMYFCASSDGAYGYTFGSGTRLTVV.

This clonotype was observed many times. CDR3 coding DNA: TGCAGTGCCACCACAGGGGGCGATCAGCCCCAGCATTTT. Protein sequence: CSATTGGDQPQHF. The chain recombines TRBV20-1 with TRBJ1-5; TRBD1 matches at 9 bases. The CDR3 contains 13 residues. Germline V gives CDR1 DFQATT, CDR2 SNEGSKA (reference sequence). The V segment lost 6 bases and the J segment 5 bases; nucleotides outside the gene matches: 5.

This clonotype came up many times. The CDR3 DNA reads TGTGCCAGCAGTTTGACAGGGACTAGCGGGAGAGGTGAGCAGTTCTTC. This translates into CASSLTGTSGRGEQFF. This chain joins TRBV27 and TRBJ2-1; TRBD2 matches 14 bases. The CDR3 has 16 amino acids. V lost 3 bases, J lost 9 bases, and 7 bases stayed unmatched. Germline V CDR1 and CDR2: MNHEY, SMNVEV (reference sequence).

This clonotype was recorded many times. This chain connects TRBV28 to TRBJ2-1; 7 nucleotides line up with TRBD2. Looked up from germline, CDR1 is MDHEN and CDR2 is SYDVKM. The CDR3 runs to 14 residues. V was pared by 7 bases and J by 3 bases, with 6 bases of the junction left unmatched. CDR3 DNA sequence: TGTGCCAGCAATCCGACTAGCCTCTACAATGAGCAGTTCTTC. The encoded protein is CASNPTSLYNEQFF.

This clonotype was picked up a small number of times. The gene calls are TRBV27 and TRBJ1-1, with D unclear. Trimming took off 8 bases at V and 2 bases at J, with 12 bases between the two ends. The CDR3 sequence is 13 residues long. Germline V lookup: CDR1 MNHEY, CDR2 SMNVEV (reference sequence). The CDR3 spells CASSIDANTEAFF. The CDR3, as DNA: TGTGCCAGCTCTATCGACGCTAACACTGAAGCTTTCTTT.

The rearrangement uses TRBV12-3 or TRBV12-4 and TRBJ2-1, with 8 bases aligning to TRBD2. The CDR3 runs to 17 residues. J lost 2 bases, V lost 3 bases, and 9 bases had no gene match. Here the CDR3 reads CASSFRFGAGAYNEQFF. For the CDR3, the DNA is TGTGCCAGCAGTTTTAGGTTCGGAGCGGGGGCCTACAATGAGCAGTTCTTC.

This clonotype was counted ten times or more. The CDR3 here is CASSWDGLNTGELFF. In DNA, the CDR3 is TGTGCCAGCTCATGGGACGGCCTAAACACCGGGGAGCTGTTTTTT. V gene TRBV18 combines with J gene TRBJ2-2, with D perhaps assigned TRBD1 or TRBD2 (5 bases each). Germline CDR1 reads KGHSH; CDR2 reads LQKENI. V was clipped by 5 bases and J by 2 bases, with 12 bases between them. This CDR3 contains 15 residues.

The chain carries TRBV28 and TRBJ1-1; D remains unclear. The V gene lost 6 bases and the J gene lost 5 bases, with 13 bases spanning the gap. The CDR3 contains 13 residues. The V gene's germline CDR1 is MDHEN and CDR2 SYDVKM. The CDR3 DNA sequence: TGTGCCAGCAGCTCTCCTCGGGCGACTGAAGCTTTCTTT. Translating it yields CASSSPRATEAFF.

V gene TRBV30 combines with J gene TRBJ2-7; 7 bases are shared with TRBD2. The CDR3 has 16 residues. Losses at the gene ends were 0 bases for V and 2 bases for J; bases not matched to a gene: 10. The germline gives CDR1 GTSNPN, CDR2 SVGIG (reference sequence). The CDR3 DNA sequence: TGTGCCTGGAGTGTAGTGGCTAGCGGTAAGACCTACGAGCAGTACTTC. It specifies CAWSVVASGKTYEQYF.

The genes are TRBV28 and TRBJ2-2; TRBD2 matches at 9 bases. This CDR3 is 16 amino acids long. The V and J ends lost 2 bases and 2 bases, in that order; junction bases with no gene match: 3. CDR1 and CDR2 (germline): MDHEN, SYDVKM. The chain's CDR3 is CASSLATSGNTGELFF. CDR3 nucleotide sequence: TGTGCCAGCAGTTTAGCGACTAGCGGCAACACCGGGGAGCTGTTTTTT.

This clonotype has more than one count but fewer than ten. This chain connects TRBV2 to TRBJ2-3; D tentatively reads TRBD1 or TRBD2 (5 bases each). The CDR3 covers 16 residues. CDR1 is SNHLY, CDR2 FYNNEI, per germline. V gave up 2 bases and J gave up 2 bases, with 14 bases separating them. Here the CDR3 reads CASSELSGTYTDTQYF. The DNA of the CDR3 is TGTGCCAGCAGTGAATTATCGGGGACCTACACAGATACGCAGTATTTT.

This clonotype came up a few times. The chain combines TRBV6-5 with TRBJ2-1, with TRBD1 as a possible D gene (6 bases). The V gene's germline CDR1 is MNHEY and CDR2 SVGAGI. There are 15 residues in the CDR3. V was pared by 0 bases and J by 4 bases, with 10 bases between. DNA for the CDR3: TGTGCCAGCAGTTACTCGGCACAGGGTTACAATGAGCAGTTCTTC. Its protein is CASSYSAQGYNEQFF.

This clonotype was recorded many times. The J gene is TRBJ2-5, the V gene TRBV28; 10 bases line up with TRBD2. The CDR3 runs 16 residues. Trimming took 1 base from V and 6 from J; bases not matched to a gene: 8. Germline V gene lookup returns CDR1 MDHEN and CDR2 SYDVKM. The CDR3 DNA reads TGTGCCAGCAGTTTATTCCCTAGCGGGAGCCGGAAGACCCAGTACTTC. This codes for CASSLFPSGSRKTQYF.

The rearrangement uses TRBV4-3 and TRBJ1-1, with TRBD1 identical over 9 bases. V gave up 4 bases and J gave up 5 bases; unmatched junction bases: 5. The CDR3 is 14 residues long. Germline loops: CDR1 LGHNA, CDR2 YSLEER. The CDR3 spells CASSRGTGSTEAFF. The DNA for the CDR3 is TGCGCCAGCAGCCGAGGGACAGGGTCAACTGAAGCTTTCTTT.

The V gene is TRBV4-3, the J gene TRBJ2-2; 7 nucleotides match TRBD1. V lost 1 base, J lost 5 bases, and 4 bases stayed unmatched. This CDR3 comprises 15 residues. Germline V CDR1 and CDR2: LGHNA, YSLEER. The CDR3 DNA reads TGCGCCAGCAGCCAAGGCGACAGGGTTACCGGGGAGCTGTTTTTT. Its translation: CASSQGDRVTGELFF.

This clonotype was counted many times. V is TRBV20-1 and J is TRBJ1-5, with TRBD1 as a possible D gene (5 bases). V lost 1 base and J 8 bases, leaving 15 bases between the germline ends. Germline CDR1 is DFQATT and CDR2 is SNEGSKA (reference sequence). The CDR3 is 14 amino acids. In DNA, the CDR3 is TGCAGTGCTAGAGGGCCCGGGGACGTTAAGCCCCAGCATTTT. It is translated as CSARGPGDVKPQHF.

The table lists this clonotype with a few counts. The rearrangement joins TRBV7-8 to TRBJ2-5, with 9 positions matching TRBD2. Trimming at V came to 2 bases and at J to 5 bases, leaving 6 bases not matched to a gene. The CDR3 is 15 residues long. In germline, CDR1 is SGHVS, CDR2 FQNEAQ. The CDR3 DNA sequence: TGTGCCAGCAGCTTACGCGGGAGGGCCGGGGAGACCCAGTACTTC. Amino acids: CASSLRGRAGETQYF.

This clonotype was seen repeatedly, ten times or more. The J gene is TRBJ1-1, the V gene TRBV7-2, with D perhaps matching TRBD1 (5 bases). Germline-derived CDR1 and CDR2 are SGHTA and FQGNSA. The CDR3 consists of 16 residues. Trimming took off 4 bases at V and 3 bases at J, with 18 bases between the two ends. The CDR3 nucleotides read TGTGCCAGCAGCTCGGGACGGAAGTGGGGTGACACTGAAGCTTTCTTT. It translates to CASSSGRKWGDTEAFF.

This clonotype was seen ten or more times. The chain links TRBV12-3 or TRBV12-4 to TRBJ1-5; the match to TRBD1 covers 9 bases. The ends lost 7 bases at V and 7 bases at J; junction bases unmatched: 8. The CDR3 extends over 14 amino acids. The chain's CDR3 is CASTRTGANQPQHF. The CDR3, as DNA: TGTGCCAGCACCCGGACAGGGGCGAACCAGCCCCAGCATTTT.

The J gene is TRBJ2-1, the V gene TRBV29-1; 10 nucleotides agree with TRBD1. The CDR3 consists of 14 residues. The germline V gene encodes CDR1 SQVTM and CDR2 ANQGSEA. With 8 bases clipped from V and 4 bases from J, the junction kept 8 bases outside the gene matches. The CDR3 loop is CSLHGTGAYNEQFF. The CDR3 coding sequence is TGCAGCCTCCATGGGACAGGGGCATACAATGAGCAGTTCTTC.

About this clonotype: A junction end diverges from the germline sequence, so it may reflect a read error. The chain carries TRBV5-1 and TRBJ1-6, with D possibly being TRBD1 (6 bases). CDR3 length: 16 amino acids. Germline V CDR1 and CDR2: SGHRS, YFSETQ. The CDR3 coding sequence is TGCGCCAGCAGCTTGGCGGGGGCTCGGTATAACTCACCCCTCCACTTT. Its protein product is CASSLAGARYNSPLHF.

This clonotype has a count of ten or more. This rearrangement joins TRBV27 to TRBJ2-7; TRBD1 matches 8 bases. The CDR3 spans 14 residues. CDR1 and CDR2 (germline): MNHEY, SMNVEV (reference sequence). V lost 3 bases and J lost 2; bases outside the gene matches: 3. CDR3 sequence reads: CASSFGTGPYEQYF. DNA for the CDR3: TGTGCCAGCAGTTTCGGGACAGGACCCTACGAGCAGTACTTC.

Note on this clonotype: A much more abundant neighbour one base away suggests this may be a read error. This chain's CDR3 is CASSPWSGNYGYTF. The CDR3 DNA reads as TGTGCCAGCAGTCCATGGAGCGGTAACTATGGCTACACCTTC. The V and J genes are TRBV6-2 or TRBV6-3 and TRBJ1-2; D gene uncertain. Germline V gene data show CDR1 as MNHEY and CDR2 as SVGEGT. V lost 5 bases, J lost 1 base, and 11 bases lay in between. The CDR3 contains 14 residues.